This T cell receptor (beta chain) was retrieved from a study of shared clonotypes between healthy human individuals. The J segment lost 0 bases and the V segment lost 3 bases, leaving 5 bases of the junction unmatched. This CDR3 is 16 amino acids long. The germline CDR1 and CDR2 sequences are LNHDA and SQIVND (reference sequence). Produced via immunoSEQ multiplex PCR; TCRdb's table is partial and in-frame only. The repertoire includes more than 550,000 clones, just under 75% of them detected once, and more than 1.5% sits in the top ten. The sequence was obtained from a woman aged 25-40 years in good health. Input material: memory CD4+ T cells sorted from blood. The sample's subset: CD45RA-negative fraction. This chain joins TRBV19 and TRBJ1-1, with 9 nucleotides matching TRBD1. The CDR3 sequence is CASSISRDRVNTEAFF. CDR3 nucleotides: TGTGCCAGTAGTATCTCCCGGGACAGGGTGAACACTGAAGCTTTCTTT.